The 19 T cell receptor beta chains presented below share a single source sample, sequenced in a study of blood T cell repertoires in COVID-19. Sequencing used immunoSEQ multiplex PCR; TCRdb keeps in-frame clones, though not all of them. The table records about 160,000 clones, 70% to 90% of them present only once. Sequencing input: peripheral blood. The receptors were gathered from an older woman with COVID-19, enrolled during active disease.

The chain recombines TRBV2 with TRBJ1-1; D is possibly TRBD1 (5 bases). The germline V gene encodes CDR1 SNHLY and CDR2 FYNNEI. The CDR3 contains 11 residues. The germline V and J ends were trimmed by 4 bases and 10 bases, with 10 bases remaining between them. CDR3 loop: CASSVQVGAFF. CDR3 DNA sequence: TGTGCCAGCAGTGTACAGGTTGGAGCTTTCTTT.

CDR3 protein: CASSPRTGANYGYTF. CDR3 bases: TGTGCCAGCTCACCACGGACAGGGGCTAACTATGGCTACACCTTC. The chain links TRBV18 to TRBJ1-2; 9 bases map to TRBD1. The CDR3 is 15 residues long. V lost 1 base to trimming and J lost 0 bases; unmatched junction nucleotides: 0. Per the germline V gene, CDR1 is KGHSH and CDR2 is LQKENI.

The genes are TRBV18 and TRBJ1-4, with D tentatively TRBD1 (5 bases). CDR3 length: 16 residues. V lost 3 bases and J lost 0, with 11 bases in between. In germline, CDR1 is KGHSH, CDR2 LQKENI. The CDR3 sequence is CASSPFGTATNEKLFF. The CDR3 DNA sequence: TGTGCCAGCTCACCGTTTGGGACTGCAACTAATGAAAAACTGTTTTTT.

This clone was observed a few times. The gene calls are TRBV3-1 (or the pseudogene TRBV3-2) and TRBJ2-7; 9 positions agree with TRBD1. The CDR3 runs 16 residues. The germline V gene has CDR1 LGHDT and CDR2 YNNKEL (reference sequence). V lost 0 bases, J lost 2 bases, and 5 bases stayed unmatched. CDR3 in DNA: TGTGCCAGCAGCCAAGATTTGGGGACAGGGACCTACGAGCAGTACTTC. Translation gives CASSQDLGTGTYEQYF.

J is TRBJ2-1 and V is TRBV2; unclear D gene. Trimming left V 7 bases short and J 3 bases short, with 13 bases between. This CDR3 spans 14 amino acids. CDR1 is SNHLY, CDR2 FYNNEI, per germline. The CDR3 sequence: CASKVEAIYNEQFF. Written as DNA, the CDR3 is TGTGCCAGCAAGGTAGAAGCGATCTACAATGAGCAGTTCTTC.

V usage is TRBV4-2 and J usage is TRBJ2-5; 9 nucleotides line up with TRBD2. V was clipped by 1 base and J by 5 bases; unmatched bases: 8. The germline CDR1 and CDR2 sequences are LGHNA and YNFKEQ. This CDR3 has 16 residues. The DNA of the CDR3 is TGTGCCAGCAGCCAAGTATCTAGCGGGACGGGGGAGACCCAGTACTTC. This gives the protein CASSQVSSGTGETQYF.

This chain uses TRBV24-1 with TRBJ2-2; 10 positions match TRBD2. The germline V gene has CDR1 KGHDR and CDR2 SFDVKD. This CDR3 has 15 residues. Trimming removed 4 bases from V and 3 bases from J; junction bases left unmatched: 1. This CDR3 reads CATSESGRDTGELFF. CDR3 coding DNA: TGTGCCACCAGTGAAAGCGGGAGGGACACCGGGGAGCTGTTTTTT.

The J gene is TRBJ2-3, the V gene TRBV4-1, with a possible D match to TRBD1 (5 bases). V lost 0 bases and J lost 3, with 16 bases in between. Germline V gives CDR1 MGHRA, CDR2 YSYEKL. This CDR3 region has 17 residues. The CDR3, as DNA: TGCGCCAGCAGCCAAGATAGGCCAGGGTGGCAAACAGATACGCAGTATTTT. Translation: CASSQDRPGWQTDTQYF.

Notes on this clone: Other DNA sequences in the same sample also yield this CDR3. The CDR3 loop is CASSPGDYGYTF. In nucleotides, the CDR3 is TGTGCCAGCAGTCCGGGAGACTATGGCTACACCTTC. The chain uses TRBV11-2 and TRBJ1-2; D ambiguous. CDR1 and CDR2 (germline): SGHAT, FQNNGV. The V gene lost 6 bases and the J gene lost 3 bases, with 8 bases spanning the gap. The length of the CDR3 is 12 residues.

The J gene is TRBJ1-1, the V gene TRBV10-3, with unresolved D. Germline V gene lookup returns CDR1 ENHRY and CDR2 SYGVKD. Trimming took off 4 bases at V and 2 bases at J, with 8 bases between the two ends. This CDR3 is built from 13 residues. The chain's CDR3 is CAISGHSNTEAFF. CDR3 coding DNA: TGTGCCATCAGTGGCCACAGCAACACTGAAGCTTTCTTT.

The rearrangement uses TRBV5-1 and TRBJ1-3, with TRBD1 identical over 7 bases. The V gene end was trimmed by 4 bases and the J gene end by 2 bases; junction bases not matched to a gene: 6. In germline, CDR1 is SGHRS, CDR2 YFSETQ. This CDR3 is 15 amino acids long. CDR3 protein: CASSEGGAPGNTIYF. The CDR3 nucleotides read TGCGCCAGCAGCGAAGGGGGCGCGCCTGGAAACACCATATATTTT.

The V gene is TRBV3-1 (or the pseudogene TRBV3-2), the J gene TRBJ1-4; TRBD1 is a possible D gene (5 bases). The ends were cut back, 1 base at V and 15 bases at J, with 12 bases in the middle. Germline CDR1 is LGHDT and CDR2 is YNNKEL (reference sequence). This CDR3 is built from 12 residues. The CDR3 DNA is TGTGCCAGCAGCCAAGGCGGATCGACAGTGTTTTTT. This codes for CASSQGGSTVFF.

This clone came up once. The rearrangement links TRBV7-9 to TRBJ2-2, with a weak D call TRBD1 (5 bases). CDR3 size: 15 residues. The V end lost 3 bases, the J end lost 5 bases, and 13 bases lay between the germline ends. Looked up from germline, CDR1 is SEHNR and CDR2 is FQNEAQ (reference sequence). The CDR3 sequence is CASSLNRKGTGELFF. The CDR3 DNA follows: TGTGCCAGCAGCTTGAACAGGAAGGGGACCGGGGAGCTGTTTTTT.

This clone was seen a handful of times. CDR3 region: CASSGLLFEEGSYEQYV. CDR3 nucleotide sequence: TGTGCCAGCAGCGGCCTTCTTTTTGAGGAGGGCTCCTACGAGCAGTACGTC. The chain carries TRBV7-9 and TRBJ2-7; D is perhaps TRBD2 (6 bases). Trimming stripped 5 bases from V and 0 bases from J, with 20 bases between. This CDR3 comprises 17 residues. Per germline, CDR1 SEHNR and CDR2 FQNEAQ (reference sequence).

A few counts support this clone. The V gene is TRBV5-6, the J gene TRBJ1-2; the match to TRBD1 covers 9 bases. After removal of 2 bases from V and 7 bases from J, the junction contained 6 bases not matched to a gene. CDR1 and CDR2 from the germline V gene are SGHDT and YYEEEE. The CDR3 is made up of 14 amino acids. The CDR3 protein is CASSFPGTGLGYTF. The CDR3 DNA reads as TGTGCCAGCAGCTTTCCCGGGACAGGGCTTGGCTACACCTTC.

The V call is TRBV5-6, the J call TRBJ1-6; 8 bases match TRBD1. Looked up from germline, CDR1 is SGHDT and CDR2 is YYEEEE. This CDR3 contains 15 residues. After removal of 5 bases from V and 9 bases from J, the junction contained 10 bases not matched to a gene. CDR3 nucleotide sequence: TGTGCCAGCAGTTATCCGGACAGGGTCGGTTCACCCCTCCACTTT. Protein: CASSYPDRVGSPLHF.

J is TRBJ2-3 and V is TRBV5-5; the match to TRBD2 covers 8 bases. Germline V CDR1 and CDR2: SGHKS, YYEKEE (reference sequence). Losses at the gene ends were 4 bases for V and 4 bases for J; bases not matched to a gene: 5. This CDR3 has 14 amino acids. CDR3 in amino acids: CASSRTSRPDTQYF. CDR3 in DNA: TGTGCCAGCAGCCGGACTAGCCGCCCAGATACGCAGTATTTT.

The rearrangement joins TRBV7-3 to TRBJ2-2; possible D gene TRBD2, 5 bases. The CDR3 runs to 15 residues. In germline, CDR1 is SGHTA, CDR2 FQGTGA. V was pared by 3 bases and J by 4 bases, with 12 bases between. The CDR3 region is CASSFLPAGTGELFF. Here the CDR3 DNA reads TGTGCCAGCAGCTTCCTTCCCGCGGGCACCGGGGAGCTGTTTTTT.

The chain links TRBV19 to TRBJ1-2; TRBD1 might be the D (5 bases). The V gene's germline CDR1 is LNHDA and CDR2 SQIVND (reference sequence). The ends were cut back, 2 bases at V and 1 base at J, with 11 bases in the middle. The CDR3 totals 15 residues. The CDR3 nucleotides are TGTGCCAGTAGTATATGGAGGGGACGTAACTATGGCTACACCTTC. Its protein product is CASSIWRGRNYGYTF.